The next 30 T cell receptor beta chains were all read from a single sample in a study of regulatory T cells in long-lasting Graves disease. Time point: newly diagnosed GD, antithyroid drugs for less than 3 months. Researchers made the TCR library from RNA that was extracted from PBMCs. Libraries of TCR beta came from iRepertoire HTBI primers plus Arm-PCR of CDR3 regions. TCRdb called the multiplex PCR reads again in MiXCR, with one record for every CDR3 protein. Of about 350,000 distinct CDR3 sequences listed, roughly 17% are singletons. These data were also filed under a second study, of T cells in Graves' hyperthyroidism and ophthalmopathy.

The material sequenced was peripheral blood mononuclear cells (PBMCs), taken at new diagnosis, from a patient treated with antithyroid drugs. All receptors come from a man aged 35-49 years with Graves disease.

The rearrangement joins TRBV9 to TRBJ2-3; no definite D call. From germline, CDR1 is SGDLS and CDR2 YYNGEE. The V and J ends lost 3 bases and 4 bases respectively, with 6 bases between them. The CDR3 loop spans 12 amino acids. The chain's CDR3 is CASSAVADTQYF. The CDR3 nucleotides read TGTGCCAGCAGCGCCGTAGCAGATACGCAGTATTTT.

The chain has TRBV18 and TRBJ2-3; 12 positions match TRBD1. The CDR3 extends over 17 amino acids. V trimming: 5 bases; J trimming: 6 bases; junction bases outside the gene matches: 12. Germline CDR1 KGHSH, CDR2 LQKENI. The DNA of the CDR3 is TGTGCCAGCTCAAAATCCGGGACAGGGGGCGGTCCCGATACGCAGTATTTT. Amino acids: CASSKSGTGGGPDTQYF.

This clonotype was found a few times. The V call is TRBV6-2 or TRBV6-3, the J call TRBJ2-2; no reliable D call. The CDR3 is 12 amino acids. Looked up from germline, CDR1 is MNHEY and CDR2 is SVGEGT. Trimming cost V 2 bases and J 7 bases, with 5 bases left between them. The DNA of the CDR3 is TGTGCCAGCAGTTACAAAGTCGGGGAGCTGTTTTTT. The encoded protein is CASSYKVGELFF.

This clonotype was seen at least ten times. The junction departs from germline at one end; a sequencing error may be responsible. V usage is TRBV5-1 and J usage is TRBJ2-7, with 7 bases matching TRBD1. The CDR3 runs 13 residues. The germline V gene encodes CDR1 SGHRS and CDR2 YFSETQ. DNA for the CDR3: TGTGCCAGCAGCCAGAGACAGGGCTACGAGCAGTACTTC. Its protein product is CASSQRQGYEQYF.

This clonotype was counted ten times or more. The rearrangement links TRBV5-1 to TRBJ2-3, with TRBD1 matching over 8 bases. The V segment lost 4 bases and the J segment 1 base; nucleotides outside the gene matches: 8. CDR1 is SGHRS, CDR2 YFSETQ, per germline. This CDR3 has 16 amino acids. The CDR3 loop reads CASSRTGTRGTDTQYF. The CDR3 coding sequence is TGCGCCAGCAGCCGGACAGGGACCCGGGGCACAGATACGCAGTATTTT.

At least ten counts were recorded for this clonotype. The chain joins TRBV4-2 to TRBJ2-1; 16 nucleotides align to TRBD2. CDR1 and CDR2 (germline): LGHNA, YNFKEQ. The CDR3 has 16 residues. V shed 3 bases and J 14 bases; nucleotides not matched to a gene: 10. The CDR3 loop reads CASSHPRGTSGGVEFF. The CDR3 region has the DNA TGTGCCAGCAGCCACCCCCGAGGGACTAGCGGGGGGGTTGAGTTCTTC.

This clonotype was picked up a small number of times. The V call is TRBV5-1, the J call TRBJ1-3, with 11 bases matching TRBD1. Trimming at V came to 4 bases and at J to 0 bases, leaving 6 bases not matched to a gene. This CDR3 comprises 17 residues. Germline CDR1 reads SGHRS; CDR2 reads YFSETQ. The CDR3 spells CASSTTGQGVSGNTIYF. The CDR3 nucleotides are TGCGCCAGCAGCACCACGGGACAGGGGGTCTCTGGAAACACCATATATTTT. Together with reference TRBV5-1 and TRBJ1-3, the CDR3 gives the full variable domain: KAGVTQTPRYLIKTRGQQVTLSCSPISGHRSVSWYQQTPGQGLQFLFEYFSETQRNKGNFPGRFSGRQFSNSRSEMNVSTLELGDSALYLCASSTTGQGVSGNTIYFGEGSWLTVV.

This clonotype was counted between two and nine times. The V gene is TRBV4-1, the J gene TRBJ2-3; TRBD2 might be the D (6 bases). The germline gives CDR1 MGHRA, CDR2 YSYEKL. The V and J ends lost 3 bases and 5 bases respectively, with 15 bases between them. The length of the CDR3 is 15 residues. The CDR3 DNA reads as TGCGCCAGCAGCCAGAATTCCGGGGGTGGAGATACGCAGTATTTT. This sequence encodes CASSQNSGGGDTQYF.

About this clonotype: A much larger clone lies one base from this, so it may be a read error. V gene TRBV15 combines with J gene TRBJ2-7; D not resolved. Germline CDR1 is LNHNV and CDR2 is YYDKDF (reference sequence). The CDR3 loop spans 16 amino acids. The V end lost 0 bases, the J end lost 7 bases, and 19 bases lay between the germline ends. Here the CDR3 DNA reads TGTGCCACCAGCAGAGATGGTGGAAGCTCCTACAATGAGCAGTACTTC. Its protein is CATSRDGGSSYNEQYF.

This clonotype was recorded many times. This chain links TRBV6-2 or TRBV6-3 with TRBJ1-1, with 7 nucleotides matching TRBD1. The CDR3 has 15 amino acids. V trimming: 6 bases; J trimming: 5 bases; junction bases outside the gene matches: 12. CDR1 is MNHEY, CDR2 SVGEGT, per germline. CDR3 residues: CASSRRQGIWTEAFF. The CDR3, as DNA: TGTGCCAGCAGCAGACGACAGGGTATTTGGACTGAAGCTTTCTTT.

This clonotype appeared a few times. The genes are TRBV29-1 and TRBJ2-3, with unresolved D. The germline V gene has CDR1 SQVTM and CDR2 ANQGSEA. V lost 8 bases, J lost 0 bases, and 12 bases lay in between. This CDR3 has 13 residues. The DNA for the CDR3 is TGCAGCAGTAGTAGATCTAGCACAGATACGCAGTATTTT. This codes for CSSSRSSTDTQYF.

This clonotype was seen ten or more times. The rearrangement uses TRBV6-5 and TRBJ2-1; the match to TRBD1 covers 7 bases. J gave up 3 bases and V 1 base, and 12 bases lay outside the gene matches. The germline V gene has CDR1 MNHEY and CDR2 SVGAGI. CDR3 length: 18 amino acids. CDR3 residues: CASSYLKTGDLIYNEQFF. The CDR3 DNA follows: TGTGCCAGCAGTTACTTAAAAACAGGGGATCTAATCTACAATGAGCAGTTCTTC.

This clonotype appeared a few times. The V gene is TRBV2, the J gene TRBJ2-7, with D uncertain. Trimming cost V 2 bases and J 3 bases, with 11 bases left between them. Germline CDR1 is SNHLY and CDR2 is FYNNEI. The CDR3 is made up of 14 amino acids. The CDR3 DNA reads TGTGCCAGCAGTGAAAGGGTAAGGATCTACGAGCAGTACTTC. Translation gives CASSERVRIYEQYF.

In DNA, the CDR3 is TGCAGTGCTAGACTAGCGGGAGTGGTGGCGCAGTATTTT. This translates into CSARLAGVVAQYF. The rearrangement uses TRBV20-1 and TRBJ2-3, with 10 bases fitting TRBD2. The CDR3 loop spans 13 amino acids. Germline V gives CDR1 DFQATT, CDR2 SNEGSKA (reference sequence). After removal of 2 bases from V and 10 bases from J, the junction contained 6 bases not matched to a gene.

The V call is TRBV24-1, the J call TRBJ2-1; D is possibly TRBD1 (6 bases). The CDR3 consists of 13 residues. The germline V gene has CDR1 KGHDR and CDR2 SFDVKD. Trimming took 4 bases from V and 10 from J, leaving 13 bases between them. In DNA form, the CDR3 reads TGTGCCACCAGTGAATCACCGGGACAAGAGCAGTTCTTC. The encoded protein is CATSESPGQEQFF.

The chain uses TRBV6-2 or TRBV6-3 and TRBJ1-5; 7 nucleotides agree with TRBD1. Germline CDR1 is MNHEY and CDR2 is SVGEGT. There are 15 residues in the CDR3. V gave up 1 base and J gave up 2 bases; unmatched junction bases: 2. This chain's CDR3 is CASSYYRGGNQPQHF. DNA of the CDR3: TGTGCCAGCAGTTACTACAGGGGTGGCAATCAGCCCCAGCATTTT.

In this sample, this clonotype turned up many times. This CDR3 reads CASGDLYQETQYF. CDR3 nucleotides: TGTGCCAGCGGGGACTTATACCAAGAGACCCAGTACTTC. This rearrangement joins TRBV6-1 to TRBJ2-5; maybe TRBD2 (6 bases). The germline V gene encodes CDR1 MNHNS and CDR2 SASEGT. V lost 8 bases to trimming and J lost 0 bases, with 10 bases between them. The CDR3 runs to 13 residues.

This clonotype was seen ten or more times. CDR3 sequence: CASSYSADSTEQFF. CDR3 nucleotides: TGTGCCAGCAGTTACTCGGCGGATAGTACTGAGCAGTTCTTC. V is TRBV6-5 and J is TRBJ2-1; D not resolved. Per germline, CDR1 MNHEY and CDR2 SVGAGI. Between the trimmed V and J ends, which lost 0 bases and 9 bases, there was a span of 12 bases. This CDR3 contains 14 residues.

This clonotype was seen repeatedly, ten times or more. The J gene is TRBJ2-1, the V gene TRBV20-1; 11 bases are shared with TRBD2. CDR3 size: 17 residues. V shed 4 bases, J shed 5 bases, and the junction held 13 bases outside the gene matches. The V gene's germline CDR1 is DFQATT and CDR2 SNEGSKA (reference sequence). As DNA, the CDR3 is TGCAGTGCTACCCACAGATCTAGCGGGGGGCCACACAATGAGCAGTTCTTC. Protein: CSATHRSSGGPHNEQFF.

Only a few counts were recorded for this clonotype. The CDR3 coding sequence is TGTGCCAGCTCATTGGGACAGAGACAATCTACGCAGCAGTACTTC. The encoded protein is CASSLGQRQSTQQYF. This chain connects TRBV18 to TRBJ2-7; 7 bases fit TRBD1. The CDR3 runs to 15 residues. The J segment lost 8 bases and the V segment lost 5 bases, leaving 15 bases of the junction unmatched. Germline V gene sequence: CDR1 KGHSH, CDR2 LQKENI.

The chain has TRBV7-3 and TRBJ2-2; weak D call: TRBD1 (7 bases). In germline, CDR1 is SGHTA, CDR2 FQGTGA. This CDR3 has 17 amino acids. V lost 2 bases and J 5 bases, leaving 18 bases between the germline ends. The CDR3 bases are TGTGCCAGCAGCTTACGGAGTTCAGGGGGGAAGACCGGGGAGCTGTTTTTT. Translating it yields CASSLRSSGGKTGELFF.

This clonotype was seen repeatedly, ten times or more. This CDR3 reads CASSSGLRGGETQYF. In DNA, the CDR3 is TGTGCCAGCAGCTCCGGTTTACGGGGAGGGGAGACCCAGTACTTC. The rearrangement joins TRBV7-9 to TRBJ2-5; TRBD2 matches at 7 bases. The CDR3 extends over 15 amino acids. With V trimmed by 4 bases and J by 5 bases, 10 bases remained unmatched. Germline V gene lookup returns CDR1 SEHNR and CDR2 FQNEAQ (reference sequence).

The CDR3 protein is CASRTGNIDEQYF. CDR3 DNA sequence: TGCGCCAGCCGGACAGGGAATATCGACGAGCAGTACTTC. The genes are TRBV5-1 and TRBJ2-7; 8 positions match TRBD1. Losses at the gene ends were 7 bases for V and 5 bases for J; bases not matched to a gene: 8. The CDR3 is 13 amino acids. Germline lookup yields CDR1 SGHRS and CDR2 YFSETQ.

This clonotype was detected a few times. The chain has TRBV6-2 or TRBV6-3 and TRBJ2-1; D is ambiguous. Looked up from germline, CDR1 is MNHEY and CDR2 is SVGEGT. The CDR3 totals 14 residues. V was clipped by 6 bases and J by 4 bases, with 13 bases between them. In nucleotides, the CDR3 is TGTGCCAGCAGACCCCCCCCCCCTTACAATGAGCAGTTCTTC. Translation gives CASRPPPPYNEQFF.

With regard to this clonotype: One base away lies a much larger clone, so this may be a sequencing read error. The CDR3 ends on some other residue instead of the conserved phenylalanine or tryptophan, so this is likely a read error. CDR3 sequence reads: CASSDRGRVGEQFL. The CDR3 DNA follows: TGTGCCAGCAGTGACAGGGGGCGGGTAGGCGAGCAGTTCTTG. The genes are TRBV6-2 or TRBV6-3 and TRBJ2-1, with TRBD1 matching 10 bases. CDR3 length equals 14 residues. Germline V gene sequence: CDR1 MNHEY, CDR2 SVGEGT. V gave up 5 bases and J gave up 10 bases; unmatched junction bases: 8.

The rearrangement uses TRBV5-1 and TRBJ2-6, with D unresolved. This CDR3 spans 15 amino acids. Trimming took off 4 bases at V and 1 base at J, with 9 bases between the two ends. CDR1 and CDR2 from the germline V gene are SGHRS and YFSETQ. In DNA form, the CDR3 reads TGCGCCAGCAGCCCTTCAGTATCTGGGGCCAACGTCCTGACTTTC. Translating it yields CASSPSVSGANVLTF.

In this sample, this clonotype turned up a few times. V gene TRBV18 combines with J gene TRBJ1-4; D uncertain. Germline lookup yields CDR1 KGHSH and CDR2 LQKENI. V lost 3 bases and J lost 8, with 13 bases in between. CDR3 length: 14 amino acids. In nucleotides, the CDR3 is TGTGCCAGCTCACCCGAGAGGGTGGCAGAAAAACTGTTTTTT. This sequence encodes CASSPERVAEKLFF.

This clonotype has only a few counts. The rearrangement joins TRBV6-1 to TRBJ2-7; 8 bases are a match to TRBD2. The CDR3 covers 14 residues. CDR1 MNHNS and CDR2 SASEGT come from the germline V gene. Unmatched junction bases numbered 7, after V lost 8 bases and J lost 1 base. CDR3 amino acids: CASRRGALSYEQYF. The CDR3 DNA sequence: TGTGCCAGCCGGCGGGGGGCGCTTTCCTACGAGCAGTACTTC.

This clonotype was observed at least ten times. J is TRBJ1-1 and V is TRBV6-1, with TRBD1 matching 7 bases. Per germline, CDR1 MNHNS and CDR2 SASEGT. The trim removed 6 bases at V and 7 bases at J, leaving 8 bases unmatched. CDR3 length: 13 amino acids. CDR3 region: CASSVEGAGEAFF. In DNA form, the CDR3 reads TGTGCCAGCAGCGTTGAGGGGGCTGGTGAAGCTTTCTTT.

This clonotype was found many times. The gene calls are TRBV28 and TRBJ1-5; unclear D gene. Germline CDR1 reads MDHEN; CDR2 reads SYDVKM. The V end lost 5 bases, the J end lost 6 bases, and 17 bases lay between the germline ends. The CDR3 extends over 15 amino acids. As DNA, the CDR3 is TGTGCCAGCAGTGCCATTGGGGTTCTAGGTCAGCCCCAGCATTTT. As protein: CASSAIGVLGQPQHF.